These 9 T cell receptor beta chains came from one sample sequenced in a study of blood T cell repertoires in COVID-19 (dated by TCRdb to 2020 to 2022). The receptor library was made with the immunoSEQ multiplex PCR assay. Entries here come from immuneACCESS through TCRdb and include only in-frame sequences with V and J called. Some clones fail to appear in such tables; in the studies checked, an unresolved V gene covers under half of the shortfall, and the cause of the remainder is unknown. This sample gives about 87,000 clones in total; about 87% of them show up just once. The ten biggest clones cover roughly 10% of the sample. The sample comprised peripheral blood. The receptors come from a man aged 80 or over with acute or convalescent COVID-19.

V gene TRBV27 combines with J gene TRBJ2-1; D perhaps matches TRBD2 (5 bases). The V gene lost 8 bases and the J gene lost 2 bases, with 10 bases spanning the gap. CDR3 length: 13 residues. The germline gives CDR1 MNHEY, CDR2 SMNVEV (reference sequence). In DNA, the CDR3 is TGTGCCAGCTGGACCGGGACCTACAATGAGCAGTTCTTC. It encodes CASWTGTYNEQFF.

The chain combines TRBV6-6 with TRBJ1-2; D may be TRBD1 (5 bases). Germline V gene sequence: CDR1 MNHNY, CDR2 SVGAGI (reference sequence). The CDR3 extends over 12 amino acids. V was shortened by 4 bases and J by 8 bases, with 11 bases between the two germline ends. CDR3 residues: CASSSGGWGYTF. CDR3 sequence (DNA): TGTGCCAGCAGTTCCGGGGGTTGGGGCTACACCTTC.

This chain joins TRBV7-9 and TRBJ1-4; tentative D call: TRBD1 (5 bases). The CDR3 consists of 14 residues. V lost 5 bases and J lost 6, with 13 bases in between. Looked up from germline, CDR1 is SEHNR and CDR2 is FQNEAQ (reference sequence). The CDR3 bases are TGTGCCAGCAGCCCTGGCGGAGGGGATGAAAAACTGTTTTTT. This encodes CASSPGGGDEKLFF.

The rearrangement links TRBV5-6 to TRBJ1-5; D gene unclear. CDR3 length: 16 amino acids. Looked up from germline, CDR1 is SGHDT and CDR2 is YYEEEE. The ends were cut back, 1 base at V and 0 bases at J, with 11 bases in the middle. This CDR3 reads CASSLRRHPSNQPQHF. CDR3 nucleotide sequence: TGTGCCAGCAGCTTGCGGCGACACCCTAGCAATCAGCCCCAGCATTTT.

This clone was detected a few times. The chain combines TRBV5-5 with TRBJ2-5, with a possible D match to TRBD1 (7 bases). The CDR3 contains 15 residues. Germline V gene sequence: CDR1 SGHKS, CDR2 YYEKEE (reference sequence). The V end lost 7 bases, the J end lost 1 base, and 17 bases lay between the germline ends. CDR3 residues: CASLTGGGFQETQYF. Here the CDR3 DNA reads TGTGCCAGCCTGACTGGAGGGGGCTTCCAAGAGACCCAGTACTTC.

This chain connects TRBV24-1 to TRBJ2-3; a possible D gene is TRBD1 (5 bases). CDR1 is KGHDR, CDR2 SFDVKD, per germline. The CDR3 covers 13 residues. The V end lost 4 bases, the J end lost 4 bases, and 8 bases lay between the germline ends. The CDR3 DNA reads TGTGCCACCAGTGACCCAGGGTCAGATACGCAGTATTTT. Translated: CATSDPGSDTQYF.

V and J are TRBV3-1 (or the pseudogene TRBV3-2) and TRBJ1-3; no reliable D call. The CDR3 is 16 residues long. CDR1 and CDR2 (germline): LGHDT, YNNKEL (reference sequence). The V and J ends lost 1 base and 0 bases respectively, with 10 bases between them. Here the CDR3 reads CASSQGGRSSGNTIYF. CDR3 bases: TGTGCCAGCAGCCAAGGAGGTCGCAGCTCTGGAAACACCATATATTTT.

V and J are TRBV5-8 and TRBJ2-5; 7 bases agree with TRBD1. Unmatched junction bases numbered 8, after V lost 4 bases and J lost 5 bases. Looked up from germline, CDR1 is SGHTS and CDR2 is YDEGEE. This CDR3 has 14 residues. In DNA, the CDR3 is TGTGCCAGCAGCGGGGAAAGGGGGCAGGAGACCCAGTACTTC. Translating gives CASSGERGQETQYF.

This chain connects TRBV7-9 to TRBJ2-1; 10 bases match TRBD2. Germline V gives CDR1 SEHNR, CDR2 FQNEAQ (reference sequence). With V trimmed by 5 bases and J by 4 bases, 5 bases remained unmatched. The CDR3 is 15 residues long. CDR3 DNA: TGTGCCAGCAGCCCCCTAGCGGGAGTATACAATGAGCAGTTCTTC. This encodes CASSPLAGVYNEQFF.